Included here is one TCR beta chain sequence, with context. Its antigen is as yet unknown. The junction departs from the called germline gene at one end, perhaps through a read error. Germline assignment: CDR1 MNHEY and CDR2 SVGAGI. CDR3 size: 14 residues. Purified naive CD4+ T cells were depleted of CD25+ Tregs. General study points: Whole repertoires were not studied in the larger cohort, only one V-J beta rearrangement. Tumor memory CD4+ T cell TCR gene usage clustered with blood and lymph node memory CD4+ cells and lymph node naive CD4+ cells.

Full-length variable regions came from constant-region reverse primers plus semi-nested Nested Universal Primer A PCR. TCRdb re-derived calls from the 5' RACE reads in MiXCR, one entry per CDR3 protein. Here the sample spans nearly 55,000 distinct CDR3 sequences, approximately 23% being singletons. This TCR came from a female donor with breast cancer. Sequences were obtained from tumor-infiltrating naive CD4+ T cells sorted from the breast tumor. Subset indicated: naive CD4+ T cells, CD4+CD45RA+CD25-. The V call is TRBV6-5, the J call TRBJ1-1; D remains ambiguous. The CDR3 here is CASSYGDAYTEAVF. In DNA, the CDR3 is TGTGCCAGCAGCTACGGAGACGCCTACACTGAAGCTGTCTTT.